This T cell receptor beta chain appears in the sequencing data of a study of cytomegalovirus exposure and HLA in healthy donors. Across the study: The early release's HLA-typed donors yielded 65 million to 85 million unique TCRs.

CDR3 length: 12 residues. Trimming shortened V by 6 bases and J by 11 bases, and 16 bases separated the two germline ends. The V gene's germline CDR1 is LNHDA and CDR2 SQIVND (reference sequence). 60 Vbeta and 13 Jbeta primers were used in PCR. TCRdb's table, derived via immunoSEQ multiplex PCR, lists solely in-frame clones and lacks some. The profile shows 93,000 or so clones, around 67% of them singletons. Sequencing was done on a sample of PBMCs. The gene calls are TRBV19 and TRBJ2-5; a weak D match, TRBD2 (5 bases). The receptor comes from a woman in her forties or fifties in good health and CMV-seronegative. CDR3 amino acids: CASSQSAREQYF. In nucleotides, the CDR3 is TGTGCCAGTAGCCAAAGCGCTAGGGAGCAGTACTTC.